These 23 T cell receptor beta chains were all obtained from the same sample, sequenced in a study of blood T cell repertoires in COVID-19. Profiling relied on immunoSEQ multiplex PCR, and the TCRdb table lists in-frame clones only, not all of them. This table holds about 360,000 clones, more than 70% found once. The sequenced sample consisted of peripheral blood. These receptors were collected from a man aged 30 to 39 with active or convalescent COVID-19.

J is TRBJ2-7 and V is TRBV5-1; 10 bases are a match to TRBD1. The CDR3 covers 15 residues. Trimming took 4 bases from V and 3 from J; bases not matched to a gene: 7. Germline V gene sequence: CDR1 SGHRS, CDR2 YFSETQ. This CDR3 reads CASSHRDRGLYEQYF. The CDR3 DNA is TGCGCCAGCAGCCACCGGGACAGGGGCCTCTACGAGCAGTACTTC.

The chain recombines TRBV3-1 (or the pseudogene TRBV3-2) with TRBJ1-5; TRBD1 agrees at 9 bases. Germline V gene sequence: CDR1 LGHDT, CDR2 YNNKEL (reference sequence). The V gene end was trimmed by 1 base and the J gene end by 6 bases; junction bases not matched to a gene: 7. This CDR3 region has 16 residues. CDR3 nucleotides: TGTGCCAGCAGCCAAGCAGGACAGGGGACCGCTCAGCCCCAGCATTTT. Translating it yields CASSQAGQGTAQPQHF.

This chain uses TRBV19 with TRBJ2-1; 11 nucleotides agree with TRBD1. CDR1 LNHDA and CDR2 SQIVND come from the germline V gene (reference sequence). With V trimmed by 10 bases and J by 4 bases, 6 bases remained unmatched. This CDR3 is 14 amino acids long. CDR3 coding DNA: TGTGCCACCCAAGGGGACAGGGGGTACAATGAGCAGTTCTTC. Protein product: CATQGDRGYNEQFF. Drawing the rest from reference TRBV19 and TRBJ2-1, the complete variable domain is DGGITQSPKYLFRKEGQNVTLSCEQNLNHDAMYWYRQDPGQGLRLIYYSQIVNDFQKGDIAEGYSVSREKKESFPLTVTSAQKNPTAFYLCATQGDRGYNEQFFGPGTRLTVL.

This chain connects TRBV6-5 to TRBJ2-3; no firm D call. Germline V lookup: CDR1 MNHEY, CDR2 SVGAGI. The CDR3 extends over 14 amino acids. V was clipped by 5 bases and J by 5 bases, with 14 bases between them. Here the CDR3 DNA reads TGTGCCAGCAGTACACGTTCTGGCATAGATACGCAGTATTTT. Its protein is CASSTRSGIDTQYF.

A single count supports this clone. The V gene is TRBV29-1, the J gene TRBJ2-5; possible D gene TRBD2, 6 bases. This CDR3 contains 10 residues. In germline, CDR1 is SQVTM, CDR2 ANQGSEA. V gave up 4 bases and J gave up 14 bases, with 14 bases separating them. The CDR3: CSVGTSSTYF. CDR3 DNA sequence: TGCAGCGTTGGTACTAGCTCAACCTACTTC.

This clone was seen a handful of times. V usage is TRBV7-9 and J usage is TRBJ2-3; TRBD2 agrees at 7 bases. The CDR3 has 16 residues. CDR1 is SEHNR, CDR2 FQNEAQ, per germline (reference sequence). V was clipped by 5 bases and J by 5 bases; unmatched bases: 13. CDR3 in DNA: TGTGCCAGCAGCCTACAACCCCTAGCGGTGGAAGATACGCAGTATTTT. Translating gives CASSLQPLAVEDTQYF.

J is TRBJ1-2 and V is TRBV19, with 8 bases matching TRBD1. CDR1 and CDR2 (germline): LNHDA, SQIVND (reference sequence). V was pared by 4 bases and J by 4 bases, with 5 bases of the junction left unmatched. The CDR3 is made up of 14 amino acids. Here the CDR3 DNA reads TGTGCCAGTAGTAACAAGGACAGGGTCTATGGCTACACCTTC. This encodes CASSNKDRVYGYTF.

This sequence joins TRBV5-1 and TRBJ1-1; no firm D call. Trimming pared 1 base from V and 2 bases from J, leaving 9 bases between. The V gene's germline CDR1 is SGHRS and CDR2 YFSETQ. The CDR3 is made up of 14 amino acids. CDR3 DNA: TGCGCCAGCAGCTTGATTGGTGGCAACACTGAAGCTTTCTTT. It codes for CASSLIGGNTEAFF.

V is TRBV4-2 and J is TRBJ2-3; 8 nucleotides agree with TRBD2. Unmatched junction bases numbered 13, after V lost 4 bases and J lost 1 base. The CDR3 extends over 18 amino acids. The germline V gene encodes CDR1 LGHNA and CDR2 YNFKEQ. The chain's CDR3 is CASSPFGERGGGTDTQYF. CDR3 nucleotide sequence: TGTGCCAGCAGCCCCTTCGGGGAACGGGGGGGCGGCACAGATACGCAGTATTTT.

The V gene is TRBV19, the J gene TRBJ1-2, with a tentative D call TRBD1 (6 bases). Germline V lookup: CDR1 LNHDA, CDR2 SQIVND (reference sequence). With 4 bases removed from V and 0 bases from J, the gap between germline ends came to 15 bases. This CDR3 spans 16 amino acids. In nucleotides, the CDR3 is TGTGCCAGTAGTACTACAACAGGGAGGGCTAACTATGGCTACACCTTC. It yields the protein CASSTTTGRANYGYTF.

The chain uses TRBV6-5 and TRBJ1-6; maybe TRBD1 (5 bases). The V end lost 7 bases, the J end lost 5 bases, and 9 bases lay between the germline ends. The CDR3 is 13 residues long. Germline CDR1 and CDR2: MNHEY and SVGAGI. CDR3 bases: TGTGCCAGCAAAACAGGAAATAATTCACCCCTCCACTTT. Protein product: CASKTGNNSPLHF.

This clone has only a few counts. The gene calls are TRBV4-3 and TRBJ2-7; 10 bases line up with TRBD2. The CDR3 has 12 amino acids. In germline, CDR1 is LGHNA, CDR2 YSLEER. The CDR3 loop is CDNQREGYEQYF. CDR3 sequence (DNA): TGCGATAACCAGCGGGAGGGCTACGAGCAGTACTTC.

The V gene is TRBV6-5, the J gene TRBJ2-7; the D gene is possibly TRBD1 (6 bases). CDR1 is MNHEY and CDR2 is SVGAGI in the germline V gene. The CDR3 sequence is 15 residues long. Trimming pared 2 bases from V and 3 bases from J, leaving 14 bases between. The CDR3 sequence: CASSYDLGGFYEQYF. CDR3 DNA: TGTGCCAGCAGTTACGATCTAGGGGGTTTCTACGAGCAGTACTTC.

The rearrangement joins TRBV19 to TRBJ2-7; D not certain. Germline CDR1 LNHDA, CDR2 SQIVND (reference sequence). Between the trimmed V and J ends, which lost 11 bases and 4 bases, there was a span of 6 bases. This CDR3 is built from 9 residues. CDR3: CAGPYEQYF. Here the CDR3 DNA reads TGTGCCGGGCCGTACGAGCAGTACTTC.

This clone was picked up a small number of times. The V gene is TRBV3-1 (or the pseudogene TRBV3-2), the J gene TRBJ2-2, with 11 nucleotides matching TRBD1. CDR1 is LGHDT and CDR2 is YNNKEL in the germline V gene (reference sequence). CDR3 length equals 17 residues. V lost 4 bases to trimming and J lost 3 bases; unmatched junction nucleotides: 7. The CDR3 bases are TGTGCCAGCAGCCGGATCGGACAGGGGGCTGACACCGGGGAGCTGTTTTTT. Translated, it gives CASSRIGQGADTGELFF.

This chain connects TRBV10-3 to TRBJ2-4; 8 bases are shared with TRBD1. The CDR3 is made up of 16 amino acids. Germline V CDR1 and CDR2: ENHRY, SYGVKD. Unmatched junction bases numbered 9, after V lost 2 bases and J lost 6 bases. The CDR3 reads CAISEIGGQGTNIQYF. The CDR3 DNA reads TGTGCCATCAGTGAGATCGGCGGACAGGGTACAAACATTCAGTACTTC.

The CDR3, as DNA: TGTGCCAGCAGCTACGAGGGACAGGTTCGGGGCTATGGCTACACCTTC. Translated, it gives CASSYEGQVRGYGYTF. V gene TRBV11-2 combines with J gene TRBJ1-2; 8 nucleotides line up with TRBD1. Germline V gene lookup returns CDR1 SGHAT and CDR2 FQNNGV. V dropped 4 bases and J dropped 4; count of bases not matched to a gene: 11. The CDR3 contains 16 residues.

The rearrangement uses TRBV27 and TRBJ2-1, with D possibly matching TRBD1 (6 bases). Germline CDR1 and CDR2: MNHEY and SMNVEV (reference sequence). Trimming pared 5 bases from V and 2 bases from J, leaving 13 bases between. This CDR3 contains 15 residues. The CDR3 bases are TGTGCCAGCAGTCGAACAGGGTCCACCTACAATGAGCAGTTCTTC. Translated, it gives CASSRTGSTYNEQFF.

The chain is built from TRBV3-1 (or the pseudogene TRBV3-2) and TRBJ1-1, with 8 positions matching TRBD1. This CDR3 has 14 amino acids. With 1 base clipped from V and 6 bases from J, the junction kept 4 bases outside the gene matches. Looked up from germline, CDR1 is LGHDT and CDR2 is YNNKEL (reference sequence). The CDR3 is CASSQADRGSEAFF. The CDR3 nucleotides are TGTGCCAGCAGCCAAGCTGACAGGGGCTCTGAAGCTTTCTTT.

Only a few counts were recorded for this clone. The chain's CDR3 is CASSKRRGTGELFF. In nucleotides, the CDR3 is TGTGCCAGCAGCAAGCGCAGGGGTACCGGGGAGCTGTTTTTT. The V call is TRBV11-2, the J call TRBJ2-2; TRBD1 is a possible D gene (6 bases). The CDR3 has 14 amino acids. Germline assignment: CDR1 SGHAT and CDR2 FQNNGV. V lost 5 bases and J lost 5, with 12 bases in between.

This clone was recorded only once. This chain connects TRBV11-2 to TRBJ2-1; the match to TRBD2 covers 7 bases. CDR3 length: 18 amino acids. CDR1 is SGHAT, CDR2 FQNNGV, per germline. V lost 3 bases, J lost 4 bases, and 15 bases stayed unmatched. CDR3 sequence (DNA): TGTGCCAGCAGCTTCTGGCGGGGGACCGGCGGGACTTACAATGAGCAGTTCTTC. Amino acids: CASSFWRGTGGTYNEQFF.

V usage is TRBV6-6 and J usage is TRBJ1-1; no reliable D call. The V gene's germline CDR1 is MNHNY and CDR2 SVGAGI (reference sequence). The CDR3 covers 14 residues. The ends were cut back, 2 bases at V and 1 base at J, with 8 bases in the middle. The CDR3 loop reads CASSYGLSNTEAFF. In DNA, the CDR3 is TGTGCCAGCAGTTACGGGCTCTCGAACACTGAAGCTTTCTTT.

V is TRBV6-5 and J is TRBJ2-1; 10 positions agree with TRBD2. CDR1 is MNHEY, CDR2 SVGAGI, per germline. V lost 5 bases to trimming and J lost 7 bases; unmatched junction nucleotides: 8. The CDR3 runs 15 residues. The CDR3 is CASSRQRGGWNEQFF. The DNA for the CDR3 is TGTGCCAGCAGTCGACAGCGGGGGGGTTGGAATGAGCAGTTCTTC.